A single sample gave rise to the 26 T cell receptor beta chains below, sequenced in a study of T cell responses to AZD1222 COVID-19 vaccine. Clones were sequenced by immunoSEQ multiplex PCR, and TCRdb holds only the in-frame ones, with some missing. Among 90,000 to 150,000 clones listed, more than 85% were seen once. Here the sequenced sample was peripheral blood, taken on day 0 of AZD1222 vaccination. Every receptor here comes from an adult in good health.

The rearrangement uses TRBV25-1 and TRBJ2-7; TRBD2 aligns across 8 bases. V gave up 4 bases and J gave up 6 bases; unmatched junction bases: 8. Germline V lookup: CDR1 MGHDK, CDR2 SYGVNS. The CDR3 has 14 residues. The CDR3 DNA is TGTGCCAGCAGTGCAGGCGGGGGGAGGCCCGAGCAGTACTTC. It translates to CASSAGGGRPEQYF.

The chain uses TRBV5-1 and TRBJ1-6; the D is unclear. Germline V lookup: CDR1 SGHRS, CDR2 YFSETQ. The CDR3 is 13 amino acids. Deletions cut 6 bases from V and 7 bases from J, with 11 bases between. The CDR3 sequence is CASKATRNSPLHF. CDR3 nucleotide sequence: TGCGCCAGCAAGGCAACAAGGAATTCACCCCTCCACTTT.

The chain uses TRBV6-2 or TRBV6-3 and TRBJ1-1; D unclear. Germline V gene data show CDR1 as MNHEY and CDR2 as SVGEGT. CDR3 length: 13 amino acids. The V end was cut by 2 bases, the J end by 3 bases, with 7 bases between. In nucleotides, the CDR3 is TGTGCCAGCAGTTACGAAGACGACACTGAAGCTTTCTTT. Encoded protein: CASSYEDDTEAFF.

The chain recombines TRBV27 with TRBJ2-1, with TRBD1 as a possible D gene (5 bases). The CDR3 spans 13 residues. Trimming pared 0 bases from V and 15 bases from J, leaving 15 bases between. The germline V gene has CDR1 MNHEY and CDR2 SMNVEV (reference sequence). The CDR3 DNA is TGTGCCAGCAGTTTATCGGGGCCCACCCCCCCGTTCTTC. Its protein is CASSLSGPTPPFF.

The chain combines TRBV27 with TRBJ1-6; 8 bases fit TRBD1. This CDR3 region has 17 residues. The germline gives CDR1 MNHEY, CDR2 SMNVEV (reference sequence). V trimming: 3 bases; J trimming: 7 bases; junction bases outside the gene matches: 11. The chain's CDR3 is CASSFRTGQVGNSPLHF. The DNA of the CDR3 is TGTGCCAGCAGTTTCCGGACAGGGCAGGTGGGAAATTCACCCCTCCACTTT.

In its sample, this clone was seen once. The CDR3 loop reads CASSPPSGVGSNQPQHF. The CDR3 region has the DNA TGTGCCAGTAGTCCCCCCTCCGGAGTTGGTAGCAATCAGCCCCAGCATTTT. The V gene is TRBV19, the J gene TRBJ1-5, with unresolved D. In germline, CDR1 is LNHDA, CDR2 SQIVND (reference sequence). The CDR3 is 17 residues long. The V end was cut by 5 bases, the J end by 0 bases, with 17 bases between.

The chain combines TRBV5-3 with TRBJ1-1; D is unresolved. TRBV5-3 is noted as an ORF with a role that remains uncertain. The CDR3 contains 15 residues. The V and J ends lost 1 base and 4 bases respectively, with 14 bases between them. The CDR3 sequence: CARSLRCPECTEAFF. In DNA, the CDR3 is TGTGCCAGAAGCTTGCGTTGCCCGGAGTGCACTGAAGCTTTCTTT.

As concerns this clone: The same CDR3 is also encoded by other DNA sequences in this sample. The rearrangement joins TRBV5-1 to TRBJ2-1; D is unresolved. Deletions cut 0 bases from V and 1 base from J, with 8 bases between. This CDR3 region has 15 residues. CDR1 is SGHRS, CDR2 YFSETQ, per germline. The CDR3 nucleotides read TGCGCCAGCAGCTTGGAAGGCAATTCCTACAATGAGCAGTTCTTC. This sequence encodes CASSLEGNSYNEQFF.

The count of this clone is one. The gene calls are TRBV29-1 and TRBJ2-3; possibly TRBD1 for D (5 bases). The V gene lost 7 bases and the J gene lost 0 bases, with 8 bases spanning the gap. Germline V gene sequence: CDR1 SQVTM, CDR2 ANQGSEA. The length of the CDR3 is 12 residues. This CDR3 is CSGGSSTDTQYF. The DNA for the CDR3 is TGCAGCGGGGGCAGCAGCACAGATACGCAGTATTTT.

The genes are TRBV19 and TRBJ2-1, with 7 positions matching TRBD1. Germline values: CDR1 LNHDA, CDR2 SQIVND (reference sequence). With 3 bases clipped from V and 8 bases from J, the junction kept 10 bases outside the gene matches. This CDR3 comprises 15 residues. The CDR3 is CASSMVGGKVYEQFF. Here the CDR3 DNA reads TGTGCCAGTAGTATGGTAGGGGGCAAGGTTTATGAGCAGTTCTTC.

V usage is TRBV30 and J usage is TRBJ1-5; D remains ambiguous. The CDR3 consists of 15 residues. Per germline, CDR1 GTSNPN and CDR2 SVGIG (reference sequence). Trimming pared 1 base from V and 5 bases from J, leaving 15 bases between. CDR3 residues: CAWSAPGVYHQPQHF. The CDR3 DNA reads as TGTGCCTGGAGTGCACCCGGGGTATATCATCAGCCCCAGCATTTT.

This chain connects TRBV6-5 to TRBJ1-6; 8 nucleotides agree with TRBD1. The CDR3 extends over 15 amino acids. From germline, CDR1 is MNHEY and CDR2 SVGAGI. V shed 8 bases, J shed 9 bases, and the junction held 12 bases outside the gene matches. The CDR3 protein is CASLVASGQGSPLHF. In DNA, the CDR3 is TGTGCCAGCTTAGTGGCCTCTGGACAGGGTTCACCCCTCCACTTT.

The CDR3 loop reads CASSSDLVTEAFF. DNA for the CDR3: TGTGCCAGCAGCTCCGACCTGGTCACTGAAGCTTTCTTT. V and J are TRBV11-2 and TRBJ1-1; D gene unclear. Germline assignment: CDR1 SGHAT and CDR2 FQNNGV. V was shortened by 4 bases and J by 4 bases, with 10 bases between the two germline ends. CDR3 length: 13 residues. The complete variable domain, with remaining parts taken from reference TRBV11-2 and TRBJ1-1, reads EAGVAQSPRYKIIEKRQSVAFWCNPISGHATLYWYQQILGQGPKLLIQFQNNGVVDDSQLPKDRFSAERLKGVDSTLKIQPAKLEDSAVYLCASSSDLVTEAFFGQGTRLTVV.

The J gene is TRBJ1-1, the V gene TRBV5-8, with TRBD1 identical over 8 bases. CDR1 and CDR2 from the germline V gene are SGHTS and YDEGEE. J was trimmed by 0 bases and V by 4 bases; bases with no gene match: 5. This CDR3 is built from 15 residues. The CDR3 coding sequence is TGTGCCAGCAGCCCATGGACAGGGCTGAACACTGAAGCTTTCTTT. It specifies CASSPWTGLNTEAFF.

V and J are TRBV4-2 and TRBJ2-3; 8 bases map to TRBD2. Germline CDR1 is LGHNA and CDR2 is YNFKEQ. This CDR3 has 15 amino acids. J was trimmed by 0 bases and V by 4 bases; bases with no gene match: 3. CDR3 DNA sequence: TGTGCCAGCAGCCTAGCGGGGACTAGCACAGATACGCAGTATTTT. It yields the protein CASSLAGTSTDTQYF.

This clone was counted once. The chain uses TRBV6-2 or TRBV6-3 and TRBJ2-6, with 14 nucleotides matching TRBD2. V shed 2 bases, J shed 0 bases, and the junction held 3 bases outside the gene matches. CDR1 is MNHEY, CDR2 SVGEGT, per germline. The CDR3 contains 19 residues. CDR3 protein: CASSYRGLAGVSGANVLTF. CDR3 DNA sequence: TGTGCCAGCAGTTACCGGGGACTAGCGGGAGTCTCTGGGGCCAACGTCCTGACTTTC.

The V gene is TRBV2, the J gene TRBJ1-2, with a weak D call TRBD1 (5 bases). V was clipped by 7 bases and J by 0 bases, with 12 bases between them. From germline, CDR1 is SNHLY and CDR2 FYNNEI. The CDR3 length is 14 residues. Here the CDR3 DNA reads TGTGCCAGCACCGGGACCCAAGCTAACTATGGCTACACCTTC. The encoded protein is CASTGTQANYGYTF. The full variable domain, with the rest looked up from reference TRBV2 and TRBJ1-2, is EPEVTQTPSHQVTQMGQEVILRCVPISNHLYFYWYRQILGQKVEFLVSFYNNEISEKSEIFDDQFSVERPDGSNFTLKIRSTKLEDSAMYFCASTGTQANYGYTFGSGTRLTVV.

The chain is built from TRBV6-1 and TRBJ1-2, with D perhaps matching TRBD1 (6 bases). Looked up from germline, CDR1 is MNHNS and CDR2 is SASEGT. V lost 0 bases and J 4 bases, leaving 9 bases between the germline ends. The CDR3 is 14 amino acids. CDR3 sequence: CASSEAGDTYGYTF. The CDR3 coding sequence is TGTGCCAGCAGTGAAGCGGGGGACACCTATGGCTACACCTTC.

Here the CDR3 reads CASSFYPNTEAFF. In DNA, the CDR3 is TGTGCCAGCAGTTTTTATCCGAACACTGAAGCTTTCTTT. The J gene is TRBJ1-1, the V gene TRBV27; D gene unclear. The CDR3 is 13 amino acids. V was clipped by 3 bases and J by 1 base, with 6 bases between them. The germline V gene encodes CDR1 MNHEY and CDR2 SMNVEV (reference sequence).

The V call is TRBV10-3, the J call TRBJ1-2, with a weak D call TRBD1 (6 bases). Germline V gene lookup returns CDR1 ENHRY and CDR2 SYGVKD. The CDR3 sequence is 13 residues long. V was clipped by 4 bases and J by 4 bases, with 10 bases between them. CDR3 sequence reads: CAISVQDSYGYTF. CDR3 DNA sequence: TGTGCCATCAGTGTGCAGGACAGCTATGGCTACACCTTC.

The chain combines TRBV27 with TRBJ2-3, with D hard to call. This CDR3 is 17 amino acids long. V lost 3 bases to trimming and J lost 2 bases, with 18 bases between them. The germline gives CDR1 MNHEY, CDR2 SMNVEV (reference sequence). The CDR3 DNA follows: TGTGCCAGCAGTTTTACCACGTGGCAGAGAAACACAGATACGCAGTATTTT. It encodes CASSFTTWQRNTDTQYF.

J is TRBJ2-3 and V is TRBV28; no clear D. This CDR3 is 14 amino acids long. Between the trimmed V and J ends, which lost 10 bases and 3 bases, there was a span of 17 bases. CDR1 and CDR2 (germline): MDHEN, SYDVKM. The CDR3 coding sequence is TGTGCCACCTACAACAGTCGGTCTACAGATACGCAGTATTTT. Encoded protein: CATYNSRSTDTQYF.

V usage is TRBV7-9 and J usage is TRBJ2-7; no clear D gene. Per germline, CDR1 SEHNR and CDR2 FQNEAQ (reference sequence). With 5 bases removed from V and 0 bases from J, the gap between germline ends came to 5 bases. The CDR3 loop spans 12 amino acids. The CDR3 sequence is CASSASSYEQYF. The CDR3, as DNA: TGTGCCAGCAGCGCGAGCTCCTACGAGCAGTACTTC. Complete variable domain (other parts from reference TRBV7-9 and TRBJ2-7): DTGVSQNPRHKITKRGQNVTFRCDPISEHNRLYWYRQTLGQGPEFLTYFQNEAQLEKSRLLSDRFSAERPKGSFSTLEIQRTEQGDSAMYLCASSASSYEQYFGPGTRLTVT.

V and J are TRBV28 and TRBJ1-5; D remains ambiguous. V was cut by 6 bases and J by 3 bases, with 12 bases left in between. The CDR3 has 14 amino acids. Germline V lookup: CDR1 MDHEN, CDR2 SYDVKM. CDR3 sequence (DNA): TGTGCCAGCAGCCCCGAGGGTCCCAATCAGCCCCAGCATTTT. The encoded protein is CASSPEGPNQPQHF.

The CDR3 coding sequence is TGTGCCAGCAGTCCCTTGACAGGGGGCAATCAGCCCCAGCATTTT. Protein product: CASSPLTGGNQPQHF. The chain uses TRBV6-5 and TRBJ1-5; 8 positions match TRBD1. The CDR3 runs to 15 residues. Looked up from germline, CDR1 is MNHEY and CDR2 is SVGAGI. V lost 5 bases, J lost 2 bases, and 5 bases stayed unmatched.

The chain is built from TRBV3-1 (or the pseudogene TRBV3-2) and TRBJ1-6, with D possibly matching TRBD1 (6 bases). The CDR3 covers 18 residues. Germline CDR1 reads LGHDT; CDR2 reads YNNKEL (reference sequence). V was trimmed by 0 bases and J by 2 bases, leaving 14 bases between them. CDR3 bases: TGTGCCAGCAGCCAAGATCTGGGGGGCCAAACCTATAATTCACCCCTCCACTTT. Encoded protein: CASSQDLGGQTYNSPLHF.